A single sample is the source of the 5 T cell receptor beta chains below, sequenced in a study of PD-1 blockade in classical Hodgkin lymphoma. The time point denotes: cycle 4 day 1 (C4D1), after five to seven weeks of nivolumab. Relapse after autologous stem cell transplantation occurred in every patient, and brentuximab vedotin exposure varied. TCRdb keeps only in-frame clones here, not all; method: immunoSEQ multiplex PCR. The data hold some 34,000 clones, with approximately 68% observed a single time. The starting material was peripheral blood mononuclear cells (PBMCs), obtained before the fourth cycle of nivolumab. The receptor source for this set is a human donor with classical Hodgkin lymphoma.

The V call is TRBV13, the J call TRBJ2-1; D is uncertain. V lost 0 bases to trimming and J lost 5 bases, with 11 bases between them. Germline assignment: CDR1 PRHDT and CDR2 FYEKMQ (reference sequence). The CDR3 totals 15 residues. CDR3 sequence reads: CASSLGPDGNNEQFF. The DNA for the CDR3 is TGTGCCAGCAGCTTAGGCCCTGACGGAAACAATGAGCAGTTCTTC.

This clone was observed once. V usage is TRBV7-3 and J usage is TRBJ2-1, with 8 nucleotides matching TRBD2. The CDR3 length is 17 residues. Germline V gives CDR1 SGHTA, CDR2 FQGTGA. V gave up 0 bases and J gave up 0 bases; unmatched junction bases: 4. The CDR3 reads CASSLTSGTSSYNEQFF. The CDR3 DNA follows: TGTGCCAGCAGCTTAACTAGCGGGACGAGCTCCTACAATGAGCAGTTCTTC.

The chain combines TRBV13 with TRBJ1-3, with a possible D match to TRBD1 (5 bases). The CDR3 extends over 16 amino acids. CDR1 and CDR2 from the germline V gene are PRHDT and FYEKMQ (reference sequence). V lost 0 bases to trimming and J lost 2 bases, with 11 bases between them. CDR3 amino acids: CASSLGRGTAGNTIYF. The DNA for the CDR3 is TGTGCCAGCAGCTTAGGCCGGGGGACCGCTGGAAACACCATATATTTT.

V is TRBV7-9 and J is TRBJ1-1; weak D call: TRBD1 (6 bases). Germline V gene lookup returns CDR1 SEHNR and CDR2 FQNEAQ (reference sequence). Trimming took 5 bases from V and 7 from J, leaving 17 bases between them. The CDR3 is 14 amino acids. In DNA form, the CDR3 reads TGTGCCAGCAGCCTTGTGGGACACCCAAATGAAGCTTTCTTT. Encoded protein: CASSLVGHPNEAFF.

This chain links TRBV27 with TRBJ2-2; no reliable D call. The CDR3 consists of 17 residues. CDR1 and CDR2 from the germline V gene are MNHEY and SMNVEV (reference sequence). V was trimmed by 2 bases and J by 7 bases, leaving 20 bases between them. CDR3 sequence: CASSLGWAGRYDGELFF. CDR3 bases: TGTGCCAGCAGTTTAGGATGGGCAGGAAGATATGACGGGGAGCTGTTTTTT.